The entry below describes one T cell receptor beta chain. This specimen belongs to a study of blood T cell repertoires in COVID-19. Study information: Samples taken during acute and convalescent COVID-19 were collected in the United States, Italy and Spain. The analysed material was cDNA or gDNA that came from T cells, B-cell-depleted T cells, or PBMCs.

Germline lookup yields CDR1 LNHDA and CDR2 SQIVND (reference sequence). This CDR3 region has 17 residues. Trimming left V 7 bases short and J 1 base short, with 20 bases between. Authors' processing steps: Estimated nucleated cell counts came from reference gene primer amplification. Repertoires were generated with immunoSEQ multiplex PCR, while TCRdb's copy carries only in-frame clones and drops some. That table gives V, J and clone size, and the DNA gave D and trimming. The sample holds 110,000 or so clones, roughly 80% seen once. The origin of this receptor is a man between 50 and 59 years old with acute or convalescent COVID-19. The chain has TRBV19 and TRBJ1-5, with a weak D call TRBD1 (6 bases). The material sequenced was peripheral blood. The CDR3 DNA reads as TGTGCCAGTAACCCTGCACAGGGAGATGCGAGCAATCAGCCCCAGCATTTT. Residues: CASNPAQGDASNQPQHF.